One and the same sample provided the 31 T cell receptor beta chains below, sequenced in a study of shared clonotypes between healthy human individuals. Data came from immunoSEQ multiplex PCR; TCRdb stores just in-frame clones and leaves some out. The data contain roughly 2.2 million clones, 85% to 95% of them singletons. Sequenced material: naive CD4+ T cells from PBMCs. Documented subset: CD45RA+ positively selected. The receptors were sampled from a man between 18 and 35 years old in good health. Some clones in this sample may be carry-over from other donors' samples.

In nucleotides, the CDR3 is TGTGCCAGCAGTGTCCGGACGGTTTACGAGGGCTACACCTTC. Residues: CASSVRTVYEGYTF. The chain is built from TRBV6-1 and TRBJ1-2; no definite D call. V lost 4 bases to trimming and J lost 8 bases, with 17 bases between them. The CDR3 sequence is 14 residues long. Germline-derived CDR1 and CDR2 are MNHNS and SASEGT.

This chain joins TRBV5-8 and TRBJ2-5, with D perhaps matching TRBD2 (5 bases). The CDR3 spans 13 residues. The V gene's germline CDR1 is SGHTS and CDR2 YDEGEE. Trimming stripped 6 bases from V and 5 bases from J, with 14 bases between. CDR3 sequence: CASNFPPGETQYF. DNA of the CDR3: TGTGCCAGCAACTTTCCACCGGGGGAGACCCAGTACTTC.

The J gene is TRBJ1-1, the V gene TRBV2; TRBD1 matches 7 bases. Trimming took 5 bases from V and 6 from J; bases not matched to a gene: 12. The CDR3 runs 15 residues. Germline CDR1 is SNHLY and CDR2 is FYNNEI. The CDR3 reads CASSRGTVHYAEAFF. In nucleotides, the CDR3 is TGTGCCAGCAGTAGAGGGACAGTCCACTACGCTGAAGCTTTCTTT. The whole variable domain, remainder taken from reference TRBV2 and TRBJ1-1, is EPEVTQTPSHQVTQMGQEVILRCVPISNHLYFYWYRQILGQKVEFLVSFYNNEISEKSEIFDDQFSVERPDGSNFTLKIRSTKLEDSAMYFCASSRGTVHYAEAFFGQGTRLTVV.

The chain links TRBV18 to TRBJ2-7, with 13 bases identical to TRBD2. Germline V gene lookup returns CDR1 KGHSH and CDR2 LQKENI. The ends lost 1 base at V and 2 bases at J; junction bases unmatched: 5. The CDR3 runs 17 residues. The CDR3 DNA is TGTGCCAGCTCACCACAGGCCGGACTAGCGGGGGCCTACGAGCAGTACTTC. Translating gives CASSPQAGLAGAYEQYF.

The rearrangement joins TRBV6-4 to TRBJ2-2; D is perhaps TRBD1 (6 bases). CDR3 length: 14 residues. CDR1 and CDR2 (germline): MRHNA, SNTAGT. Trimming stripped 6 bases from V and 6 bases from J, with 14 bases between. CDR3 in amino acids: CASSPDRIAGELFF. CDR3 in DNA: TGTGCCAGCAGCCCCGACAGGATCGCCGGGGAGCTGTTTTTT.

This clone was counted once. The chain combines TRBV9 with TRBJ2-3, with D tentatively TRBD1 or TRBD2 (5 bases each). Deletions cut 3 bases from V and 3 bases from J, with 14 bases between. Germline V gene lookup returns CDR1 SGDLS and CDR2 YYNGEE. The CDR3 has 15 amino acids. This CDR3 reads CASSETHWGTDTQYF. CDR3 sequence (DNA): TGTGCCAGCAGCGAGACCCATTGGGGGACAGATACGCAGTATTTT. Drawing the rest from reference TRBV9 and TRBJ2-3, the complete variable domain is DSGVTQTPKHLITATGQRVTLRCSPRSGDLSVYWYQQSLDQGLQFLIQYYNGEERAKGNILERFSAQQFPDLHSELNLSSLELGDSALYFCASSETHWGTDTQYFGPGTRLTVL.

The chain is built from TRBV6-6 and TRBJ1-1, with D perhaps TRBD1 (5 bases). Trimming left V 2 bases short and J 0 bases short, with 10 bases between. CDR1 is MNHNY, CDR2 SVGAGI, per germline (reference sequence). There are 15 residues in the CDR3. As DNA, the CDR3 is TGTGCCAGCAGTTACGAAGGGGTCATGAACACTGAAGCTTTCTTT. This codes for CASSYEGVMNTEAFF.

V usage is TRBV10-1 and J usage is TRBJ2-3; 7 positions agree with TRBD2. The CDR3 is 17 amino acids. The V gene end was trimmed by 4 bases and the J gene end by 0 bases; junction bases not matched to a gene: 10. Per germline, CDR1 WNHNN and CDR2 SYGVQD (reference sequence). CDR3 in DNA: TGCGCCAGCAGTGCTAGCGGTTCCCTTGGAAGCACAGATACGCAGTATTTT. Translation: CASSASGSLGSTDTQYF.

The V gene is TRBV27, the J gene TRBJ2-1; possibly TRBD1 or TRBD2 for D (5 bases each). Germline V lookup: CDR1 MNHEY, CDR2 SMNVEV (reference sequence). V was shortened by 7 bases and J by 12 bases, with 19 bases between the two germline ends. This CDR3 comprises 13 residues. Here the CDR3 DNA reads TGTGCCAGCAATCCCTCGCCGGGGCGAACGCAGTTCTTC. As protein: CASNPSPGRTQFF.

Comment on this clone: Additional DNA sequences in this sample encode the identical CDR3. The chain recombines TRBV28 with TRBJ2-7; D gene uncertain. The CDR3 totals 10 residues. Per germline, CDR1 MDHEN and CDR2 SYDVKM. V was trimmed by 4 bases and J by 7 bases, leaving 5 bases between them. CDR3 residues: CASSSREQYF. As DNA, the CDR3 is TGTGCCAGCAGTTCCCGAGAGCAGTACTTC. The full variable domain, its missing parts supplied by reference TRBV28 and TRBJ2-7, is DVKVTQSSRYLVKRTGEKVFLECVQDMDHENMFWYRQDPGLGLRLIYFSYDVKMKEKGDIPEGYSVSREKKERFSLILESASTNQTSMYLCASSSREQYFGPGTRLTVT.

The chain couples TRBV6-5 to TRBJ1-6; the D gene is possibly TRBD1 (5 bases). The length of the CDR3 is 15 residues. V lost 0 bases to trimming and J lost 9 bases, with 12 bases between them. The germline V gene has CDR1 MNHEY and CDR2 SVGAGI. CDR3 amino acids: CASSYSPGLGSPLHF. CDR3 DNA sequence: TGTGCCAGCAGTTACTCCCCAGGGTTGGGTTCACCCCTCCACTTT.

V is TRBV7-2 and J is TRBJ2-1, with D possibly matching TRBD1 (5 bases). V was shortened by 6 bases and J by 3 bases, with 12 bases between the two germline ends. Looked up from germline, CDR1 is SGHTA and CDR2 is FQGNSA. The CDR3 runs to 14 residues. In DNA form, the CDR3 reads TGTGCCAGCAGTCGGCAGGGCCACTACAATGAGCAGTTCTTC. Translated: CASSRQGHYNEQFF.

This chain uses TRBV6-1 with TRBJ1-1, with D perhaps matching TRBD1 (5 bases). V lost 4 bases and J 1 base, leaving 10 bases between the germline ends. The germline CDR1 and CDR2 sequences are MNHNS and SASEGT. The length of the CDR3 is 14 residues. CDR3 nucleotides: TGTGCCAGCAGTGGTAGGGGATGGAACACTGAAGCTTTCTTT. Its translation: CASSGRGWNTEAFF.

A word on this clone: In the same sample, other DNA sequences code for this CDR3. The chain recombines TRBV30 with TRBJ2-3, with no clear D. The germline V and J ends were trimmed by 0 bases and 4 bases, with 5 bases remaining between them. This CDR3 is built from 12 residues. Germline V CDR1 and CDR2: GTSNPN, SVGIG (reference sequence). In DNA form, the CDR3 reads TGTGCCTGGAGTGTAACCGCAGATACGCAGTATTTT. The encoded protein is CAWSVTADTQYF.

The rearrangement links TRBV2 to TRBJ1-1; tentative D call: TRBD1 (5 bases). The CDR3 consists of 12 residues. Germline loops: CDR1 SNHLY, CDR2 FYNNEI. With 9 bases removed from V and 6 bases from J, the gap between germline ends came to 14 bases. The CDR3 is CARAPRGAEAFF. CDR3 in DNA: TGTGCCAGGGCCCCCCGGGGGGCTGAAGCTTTCTTT.

The chain recombines TRBV5-6 with TRBJ1-2, with D possibly TRBD1 on 6 matching bases. Trimming pared 4 bases from V and 8 bases from J, leaving 24 bases between. Germline CDR1 and CDR2: SGHDT and YYEEEE. The CDR3 is 16 residues long. In nucleotides, the CDR3 is TGTGCCAGCAGCCGAAGCCCCAAAACAGGGCGGGAAGGCTACACCTTC. Its translation is CASSRSPKTGREGYTF.

This clone has only a few counts. Other DNA sequences within the sample encode an identical CDR3. The V and J genes are TRBV5-1 and TRBJ2-1; D may be TRBD1 (6 bases). CDR3 length: 15 amino acids. Between the trimmed V and J ends, which lost 0 bases and 0 bases, there was a span of 7 bases. The germline CDR1 and CDR2 sequences are SGHRS and YFSETQ. The CDR3 region is CASSLEGGSYNEQFF. The CDR3 region has the DNA TGCGCCAGCAGCTTGGAAGGGGGCTCCTACAATGAGCAGTTCTTC.

The J gene is TRBJ2-1, the V gene TRBV30, with unresolved D. V dropped 0 bases and J dropped 8 bases, with 17 bases sitting between them. CDR1 is GTSNPN and CDR2 is SVGIG in the germline V gene (reference sequence). The CDR3 sequence is 15 residues long. The CDR3 reads CAWSVANTLRDEQFF. Written as DNA, the CDR3 is TGTGCCTGGAGTGTAGCGAACACCCTCCGCGATGAGCAGTTCTTC.

The chain links TRBV6-1 to TRBJ1-2; D is unclear. Looked up from germline, CDR1 is MNHNS and CDR2 is SASEGT. V was cut by 3 bases and J by 8 bases, with 13 bases left in between. This CDR3 has 13 amino acids. This CDR3 is CASSEQGSGGYTF. The CDR3 DNA sequence: TGTGCCAGCAGTGAGCAAGGGTCGGGAGGCTACACCTTC.

The chain carries TRBV7-9 and TRBJ2-1, with TRBD2 identical over 11 bases. Germline CDR1 reads SEHNR; CDR2 reads FQNEAQ (reference sequence). J lost 0 bases, V lost 7 bases, and 5 bases had no gene match. This CDR3 has 16 residues. CDR3: CASISGTSGSYNEQFF. CDR3 nucleotide sequence: TGTGCCAGCATCTCGGGGACTAGCGGCTCCTACAATGAGCAGTTCTTC.

The rearrangement joins TRBV5-4 to TRBJ1-5; 7 bases are a match to TRBD1. Germline trimming cut 5 bases from V and 0 bases from J; bases unmatched to any gene: 8. Germline V CDR1 and CDR2: SGHNT, YYREEE (reference sequence). CDR3 size: 16 residues. The CDR3 sequence is CASSSGGPYSNQPQHF. The CDR3 DNA reads TGTGCCAGCAGTTCAGGGGGACCTTATAGCAATCAGCCCCAGCATTTT. Together with reference TRBV5-4 and TRBJ1-5, the CDR3 gives the full variable domain: ETGVTQSPTHLIKTRGQQVTLRCSSQSGHNTVSWYQQALGQGPQFIFQYYREEENGRGNFPPRFSGLQFPNYSSELNVNALELDDSALYLCASSSGGPYSNQPQHFGDGTRLSIL.

The V and J genes are TRBV4-2 and TRBJ1-4; D may be TRBD1 (5 bases). The germline V gene encodes CDR1 LGHNA and CDR2 YNFKEQ. V lost 4 bases to trimming and J lost 0 bases, with 12 bases between them. The length of the CDR3 is 16 residues. CDR3 in amino acids: CASSLNGGSTNEKLFF. The CDR3, as DNA: TGTGCCAGCAGCCTAAACGGGGGTTCAACTAATGAAAAACTGTTTTTT.

The chain employs TRBV9 and TRBJ2-5; 10 bases are a match to TRBD2. CDR1 and CDR2 (germline): SGDLS, YYNGEE. V lost 3 bases to trimming and J lost 0 bases; unmatched junction nucleotides: 5. The CDR3 runs 16 residues. CDR3: CASSADSGRYQETQYF. As DNA, the CDR3 is TGTGCCAGCAGCGCCGATAGCGGGAGGTACCAAGAGACCCAGTACTTC. Full variable domain (missing parts from reference TRBV9 and TRBJ2-5): DSGVTQTPKHLITATGQRVTLRCSPRSGDLSVYWYQQSLDQGLQFLIQYYNGEERAKGNILERFSAQQFPDLHSELNLSSLELGDSALYFCASSADSGRYQETQYFGPGTRLLVL.

V and J are TRBV11-3 and TRBJ2-5; D is possibly TRBD1 or TRBD2 (5 bases each). Trimming removed 1 base from V and 0 bases from J, with 15 bases in between. This CDR3 comprises 17 residues. Germline CDR1 is SGHNT and CDR2 is YENEEA. The CDR3 reads CASSLGRGSRNQETQYF. CDR3 DNA sequence: TGTGCCAGCAGCTTAGGACGGGGCAGTAGGAACCAAGAGACCCAGTACTTC.

The sample holds one count of this clone. The rearrangement joins TRBV6-1 to TRBJ2-7; tentative D call: TRBD1 (6 bases). Trimming took 6 bases from V and 2 from J, leaving 11 bases between them. This CDR3 has 13 amino acids. CDR1 is MNHNS, CDR2 SASEGT, per germline. CDR3 region: CASSQGPAYEQYF. The CDR3 DNA follows: TGTGCCAGCAGCCAGGGGCCAGCCTACGAGCAGTACTTC.

This clone showed up just once. This chain links TRBV5-6 with TRBJ2-1; D is possibly TRBD2 (6 bases). Germline V gene lookup returns CDR1 SGHDT and CDR2 YYEEEE. V lost 0 bases to trimming and J lost 7 bases, with 17 bases between them. The CDR3 extends over 16 amino acids. Here the CDR3 DNA reads TGTGCCAGCAGCTTGGCGTCACGGGAGAACCGTAATGAGCAGTTCTTC. Translated: CASSLASRENRNEQFF.

The rearrangement joins TRBV29-1 to TRBJ2-1; a weak D match, TRBD1 (6 bases). Per germline, CDR1 SQVTM and CDR2 ANQGSEA. The length of the CDR3 is 15 residues. The ends were cut back, 6 bases at V and 2 bases at J, with 17 bases in the middle. CDR3 protein: CSVLSTGTTYNEQFF. In DNA, the CDR3 is TGCAGCGTCCTCTCCACAGGGACAACCTACAATGAGCAGTTCTTC.

This chain links TRBV28 with TRBJ1-2; D is possibly TRBD1 (6 bases). The CDR3 is 15 residues long. Germline V gives CDR1 MDHEN, CDR2 SYDVKM. V lost 3 bases and J lost 7, with 18 bases in between. In DNA form, the CDR3 reads TGTGCCAGCAGTTTGAGGAGGTCAGGGGCTGGTGGCTACACCTTC. It is translated as CASSLRRSGAGGYTF.

The CDR3 sequence: CASSHSGGRARGDEQFF. CDR3 coding DNA: TGTGCCAGCAGTCATTCGGGCGGGAGGGCCCGGGGCGATGAGCAGTTCTTC. The V gene is TRBV7-3, the J gene TRBJ2-1; 9 nucleotides match TRBD2. CDR3 size: 17 residues. Trimming took 6 bases from V and 8 from J; bases not matched to a gene: 17. Germline CDR1 is SGHTA and CDR2 is FQGTGA.

The chain links TRBV10-1 to TRBJ2-3, with 8 bases fitting TRBD2. V was clipped by 0 bases and J by 10 bases; unmatched bases: 9. In germline, CDR1 is WNHNN, CDR2 SYGVQD (reference sequence). The CDR3 contains 15 residues. The CDR3: CASSESGTSGASQYF. The CDR3 bases are TGCGCCAGCAGTGAGTCCGGGACTAGTGGGGCATCGCAGTATTTT.

The table lists this clone with a count of one. The V call is TRBV6-5, the J call TRBJ2-1; a possible D gene is TRBD2 (6 bases). The CDR3 runs to 15 residues. V was pared by 4 bases and J by 10 bases, with 20 bases between. In germline, CDR1 is MNHEY, CDR2 SVGAGI. CDR3 sequence reads: CASSFRAGPSGEQFF. DNA for the CDR3: TGTGCCAGCAGTTTTCGGGCGGGGCCTTCGGGGGAGCAGTTCTTC.